This T cell receptor beta chain was observed in a study of relationships among human T cell subsets (dated by TCRdb to 2010 to 2012). Regarding the research as a whole: Sequencing was performed on eight distinct blood T cell populations: pan T, CD8 cytotoxic, regulatory, Th1, Th2, naive plus transitional, activated and memory cells. Overall study outcomes, separate from this receptor: No statistically significant differences in V, D and J usage, CDR3 length or N-nucleotide additions were observed among the seven subsets. Substantial CDR3 sharing among Th1, Th2 and regulatory T cells was interpreted as suggesting stochastic cell fate choices. The bead-based sorting could not exclude a CD4+CD8+ double-positive population. More than 55% of CD8+ cytotoxic sequences came from clones with more than 100 reads, while the regulatory and Th2 subsets showed few clones of that size.

To prepare the library, multiplex PCR was applied. Reads for this sample came from a 454 GS FLX. TCR alpha and beta CDR3 regions were amplified from mRNA by semiquantitative ARM-PCR. In ARM-PCR, tagged nested gene-specific primers were used first, and exponential amplification was then carried out by communal superprimers. Before the first-round PCR products went through the second amplification round, exonuclease was used to remove the nested primers. Sequencing of the amplicons was performed on the 454 platform, which allows millions of DNA fragments to be sequenced rapidly without cloning bias. A read counted as effective if the read could be mapped to both V and J germline segments. Per the source publication's procedure: IRmap was used to assign reads to germline V, D and J segments, relying on pyromap, a Smith-Waterman modification adapted to 454 sequencing errors. Cutoffs set at the 99th percentile of alignment scores from simulated random sequences were applied to filter D-beta assignments. CDR3 was defined as the amino acids between the conserved V-segment Y[YFLI]C motif and the J-segment [FW]GXGT motif. A compound Poisson process model, previously applied to large-scale EST data, was used to estimate repertoire diversity. A procedure for detecting cross-contamination was used to argue that the shared CDR3s did not come from sample contamination. TCRdb reworked the public reads: Q25 trimming with fastp, MiXCR clone assembly, productive beta chains retained. All rows with the same CDR3 protein become a single entry with the most common DNA and genes. The V and J calls, along with clone size, are taken from TCRdb and not from the paper's own processing. The sample table records more than 8,500 distinct CDR3 sequences; roughly 54% of these occur just once. Of the sample, approximately 5.6% falls within the top ten clones.

Concerning this clonotype itself: Its cognate antigen has yet to be identified. Within one base of it there is no much larger clone, and no base qualities were kept.

The CDR3 starts with the cysteine, ends with the phenylalanine, and has 14 residues. Only the CDR3 DNA is retained, 42 bases long and in frame from the first base. Germline trimming amounts to 4 bases on V and 10 bases on J, with 3 as the count of junction bases outside the gene matches. Taken from the germline V gene, the CDR1 and CDR2 loops are MDHEN and SYDVKM. Memory T cells were selected as CD45RA-RO+ cells with anti-CD45RO beads from the CD45RA-negative fraction. Miltenyi superparamagnetic beads coated with subset-specific monoclonal antibodies were used to isolate the T cell subsets. Every T cell population was isolated from peripheral blood. Ficoll separation was used to obtain mononuclear cells from whole blood, after which anti-CD14 microbeads were used to deplete monocytes. Isolated cell populations were immediately resuspended in RNAprotect reagent.

This chain joins TRBV28 to TRBJ2-1, with 14 bases aligning to TRBD2. The source is a man aged 40-49 years in good health. Sequenced: memory T cells sorted from blood. The sample's cell subset or site, from its label and the paper: CD45RA-RO+ memory T cells. This receptor carries the CDR3 CASSWTSGGREQFF. The bases read TGTGCCAGCAGTTGGACTAGCGGGGGGCGGGAGCAGTTCTTC.